This TCR beta chain was captured in a study of PD-1 blockade in classical Hodgkin lymphoma. Documented time point: cycle 4 day 1 (C4D1), after less than seven weeks of nivolumab. Relapses following autologous stem cell transplantation were seen in all patients, with brentuximab vedotin exposure varying. About this clone: Its matching antigen is unknown.

Method: immunoSEQ multiplex PCR; TCRdb's copy keeps in-frame clones and lacks some. The sample lists 90,000 to 140,000 clones, 89% seen once, with 15% to 20% in the top ten. Trimming took off 0 bases at V and 0 bases at J, with 17 bases between the two ends. CDR3 length equals 17 residues. Germline CDR1 GTSNPN, CDR2 SVGIG (reference sequence). Regarding the study as a whole: It was among complete responders that baseline diversity resembled that of newly diagnosed patients. CD4+ TCR diversity climbed significantly by C4D1, unlike CD8+ TCR diversity. Baseline TCR diversity was reportedly lower in newly diagnosed patients than in healthy donors. It was reported as lower still in relapsed/refractory patients.

The sample here was peripheral blood mononuclear cells (PBMCs), taken before the fourth cycle of nivolumab. V usage is TRBV30 and J usage is TRBJ2-5, with D possibly matching TRBD1 (5 bases). This TCR derives from a human donor with classical Hodgkin lymphoma. CDR3 nucleotides: TGTGCCTGGAGTGTAGGGGTAGGCAGACGGTACCAAGAGACCCAGTACTTC. It is translated as CAWSVGVGRRYQETQYF.